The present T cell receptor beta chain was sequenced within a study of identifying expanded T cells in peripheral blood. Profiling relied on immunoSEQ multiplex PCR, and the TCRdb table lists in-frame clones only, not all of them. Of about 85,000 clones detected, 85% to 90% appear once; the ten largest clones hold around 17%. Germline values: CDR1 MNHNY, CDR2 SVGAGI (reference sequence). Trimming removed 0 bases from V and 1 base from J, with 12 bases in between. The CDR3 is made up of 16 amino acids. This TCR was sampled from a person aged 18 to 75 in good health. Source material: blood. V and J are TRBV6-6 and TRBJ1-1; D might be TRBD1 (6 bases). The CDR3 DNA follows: TGTGCCAGCAGTTACTCCCGGGGGCGGAGGAACACTGAAGCTTTCTTT. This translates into CASSYSRGRRNTEAFF.